The 13 T cell receptor beta chains below were found in one sample sequenced in a study of Ad26.COV2.S vaccination and SARS-CoV-2 variants. The repertoire was sequenced with immunoSEQ multiplex PCR; TCRdb's copy has only in-frame clones and lacks some. The repertoire includes around 240,000 clones, more than 75% of them detected once, and roughly 10% sits in the top ten. Noted treatment: 15 to 20 received Ad26.COV2.S at low or high dose, single or two shots; roughly 5 received placebo; per-sample allocation not given. Specimen acquisition occurred on day 63 following the initial vaccine or placebo injection. The sample was peripheral blood, taken in a trial of Ad26.COV2.S vaccine versus placebo. Every receptor here comes from a person between 18 and 60 years old who received the Ad26.COV2.S COVID-19 vaccine or a placebo.

The chain carries TRBV28 and TRBJ1-5; TRBD1 is a possible D gene (6 bases). V gave up 2 bases and J gave up 4 bases, with 21 bases separating them. In germline, CDR1 is MDHEN, CDR2 SYDVKM. The CDR3 contains 18 residues. The CDR3 DNA is TGTGCCAGCAGTTTAGGGGGCCTTCGACCAGGACCGAATCAGCCCCAGCATTTT. Encoded protein: CASSLGGLRPGPNQPQHF.

This chain uses TRBV7-9 with TRBJ1-5; D possibly corresponds to TRBD1 (5 bases). This CDR3 is 15 amino acids long. Trimming took 7 bases from V and 2 from J, leaving 15 bases between them. Germline-derived CDR1 and CDR2 are SEHNR and FQNEAQ (reference sequence). In nucleotides, the CDR3 is TGTGCCAGCACCCCTGAAGGGGAGGGCAATCAGCCCCAGCATTTT. Residues: CASTPEGEGNQPQHF.

The DNA for the CDR3 is TGTGCCAGCAGGGGGATCGATTCACCCCTCCACTTT. Translating it yields CASRGIDSPLHF. This rearrangement joins TRBV2 to TRBJ1-6; D gene ambiguous. Deletions cut 6 bases from V and 8 bases from J, with 8 bases between. The germline V gene encodes CDR1 SNHLY and CDR2 FYNNEI. The CDR3 sequence is 12 residues long.

This clone was seen only a few times. The J gene is TRBJ1-6, the V gene TRBV6-5; D ambiguous. The V end lost 6 bases, the J end lost 4 bases, and 10 bases lay between the germline ends. Germline values: CDR1 MNHEY, CDR2 SVGAGI. This CDR3 has 14 amino acids. This chain's CDR3 is CASRTAPYNSPLHF. DNA of the CDR3: TGTGCCAGCAGGACCGCACCGTATAATTCACCCCTCCACTTT.

The chain recombines TRBV3-1 (or the pseudogene TRBV3-2) with TRBJ2-5, with TRBD2 as a possible D gene (6 bases). Germline CDR1 LGHDT, CDR2 YNNKEL (reference sequence). V was cut by 6 bases and J by 7 bases, with 21 bases left in between. The length of the CDR3 is 15 residues. In DNA form, the CDR3 reads TGTGCCAGCAGGCCCCCCGGGACGGGAGAAGGGACCCAGTACTTC. Protein sequence: CASRPPGTGEGTQYF.

The chain employs TRBV28 and TRBJ2-7; perhaps TRBD1 as D (6 bases). V lost 6 bases to trimming and J lost 4 bases, with 19 bases between them. CDR3 length: 15 amino acids. Germline V gene sequence: CDR1 MDHEN, CDR2 SYDVKM. CDR3 amino acids: CASSSYWGLSYEQYF. The CDR3 coding sequence is TGTGCCAGCAGCTCCTATTGGGGGCTATCGTACGAGCAGTACTTC.

The J gene is TRBJ1-6, the V gene TRBV6-4, with TRBD1 matching over 10 bases. V shed 6 bases, J shed 5 bases, and the junction held 4 bases outside the gene matches. Germline CDR1 is MRHNA and CDR2 is SNTAGT. This CDR3 contains 15 residues. The CDR3 sequence: CASSPTGGDNSPLHF. CDR3 bases: TGTGCCAGCAGCCCGACAGGGGGCGATAATTCACCCCTCCACTTT.

The chain couples TRBV27 to TRBJ2-2; D unresolved. The CDR3 runs 14 residues. The V gene lost 5 bases and the J gene lost 3 bases, with 10 bases spanning the gap. CDR1 and CDR2 from the germline V gene are MNHEY and SMNVEV (reference sequence). CDR3 sequence reads: CASSLLPDTGELFF. The CDR3 DNA reads as TGTGCCAGCAGTCTTTTACCAGACACCGGGGAGCTGTTTTTT.

The chain couples TRBV6-2 or TRBV6-3 to TRBJ2-7, with D unresolved. Deletions cut 5 bases from V and 4 bases from J, with 15 bases between. The CDR3 is 14 residues long. CDR1 MNHEY and CDR2 SVGEGT come from the germline V gene. Here the CDR3 reads CASSRPYPLYEQYF. CDR3 nucleotide sequence: TGTGCCAGCAGTCGTCCTTATCCCCTATACGAGCAGTACTTC.

As concerns this clone: Other DNA sequences of this sample code for an identical CDR3. The chain's CDR3 is CASSDSGTGELFF. The CDR3 nucleotides read TGTGCCAGCAGTGACTCAGGCACCGGGGAGCTGTTTTTT. V gene TRBV6-4 combines with J gene TRBJ2-2; D is unresolved. CDR3 length: 13 amino acids. V lost 0 bases to trimming and J lost 4 bases, with 3 bases between them. Germline values: CDR1 MRHNA, CDR2 SNTAGT.

The CDR3 DNA reads TGTGCCAGTAGTATTTGGGGACTCCCGGTGGAGCTGTTTTTT. This translates into CASSIWGLPVELFF. This rearrangement joins TRBV19 to TRBJ2-2, with D tentatively TRBD2 (6 bases). The ends were cut back, 3 bases at V and 10 bases at J, with 15 bases in the middle. The germline V gene encodes CDR1 LNHDA and CDR2 SQIVND (reference sequence). The CDR3 extends over 14 amino acids.

This rearrangement joins TRBV28 to TRBJ2-7, with TRBD2 as a possible D gene (6 bases). The CDR3 is made up of 15 amino acids. Germline-derived CDR1 and CDR2 are MDHEN and SYDVKM. V lost 1 base and J 5 bases, leaving 15 bases between the germline ends. The CDR3 bases are TGTGCCAGCAGTTTATCTAGCGATTCTGGGCACGAGCAGTACTTC. It is translated as CASSLSSDSGHEQYF.

This rearrangement joins TRBV9 to TRBJ2-7; weak D call: TRBD2 (5 bases). This CDR3 region has 13 residues. From germline, CDR1 is SGDLS and CDR2 YYNGEE. The V end lost 4 bases, the J end lost 6 bases, and 14 bases lay between the germline ends. The CDR3 protein is CASSSGPEGEQYF. CDR3 nucleotide sequence: TGTGCCAGCAGCTCAGGACCTGAGGGCGAGCAGTACTTC. The entire variable domain, with the rest obtained from reference TRBV9 and TRBJ2-7, is as follows: DSGVTQTPKHLITATGQRVTLRCSPRSGDLSVYWYQQSLDQGLQFLIQYYNGEERAKGNILERFSAQQFPDLHSELNLSSLELGDSALYFCASSSGPEGEQYFGPGTRLTVT.